This T cell receptor beta chain was observed in a study of cytomegalovirus exposure and HLA in healthy donors (dated by TCRdb to about 2017). A note on the overall study: In an earlier analysis of under 600 of the donors, less than 350 Gb of sequence data and approximately 100 million unique TCR beta sequences from 150 million to 200 million T cells were reported. In an earlier analysis of 587 of the donors, high-throughput TCR beta sequencing was used to judge whether each TCR beta V gene segment behaved as functional or pseudogenic. A later genetic analysis used genome-wide SNP genotypes for about 65% of the roughly 670 donors, treating that subset as a discovery cohort. Roughly 300 gigabases of sequencing data and about 92 million unique TCR sequences made up an early release that covered some 640 HLA-typed donors. The genetic ancestry cluster associated with self-reported Caucasian donors included about 81% of the roughly 390 genotyped donors. Donor age, sex, ethnicity and CMV serostatus were collected together with the repertoire data. Rather than using new phenotypic data, the later analysis identified candidate immune exposures from TCR beta sequences and from how often those sequences occurred across donors. HLA typing included class I and class II loci at four-digit resolution. Along with the roughly 670-subject first cohort, a separate validation cohort of approximately 110 different subjects was used. The study combined high-throughput TCR immunosequencing, statistical association of individual TCRs with disease status, and machine learning to predict cytomegalovirus infection status. Using immunosequencing, the study profiled T cell repertoires from around 670 subjects and related those repertoires to cytomegalovirus serostatus. Typing coverage varied by locus: roughly 629-640 donors for A, B, C, DRB1 and DQB1; 500 to 550 for DQA1; approximately 570 for DPA1; roughly 450 for DPB1. A handful of DR-DQ haplotypes were handled as single units for association and clustering because linkage in the cohort was strong. Across 398 genotyped donors of the cohort, an average of roughly 230,000 unique TCR beta nucleotide sequences per donor were sequenced, and roughly 20% of those sequences were non-productive. A later analysis re-examined previously published TCR beta repertoires from over 500 donors and added high-resolution HLA genotyping to investigate patterns of TCR occurrence. The aim of the study was to test whether cataloging public T cell receptors could identify signatures of past pathogen exposure. All discovery cohort repertoires had been generated on a single sequencing platform.

In total, 666 healthy bone marrow donors made up the cohort. At the time of sampling, all cohort members were nominally healthy, though unrecorded immune exposures were likely present. The donor was CMV seropositive and belonged to the group of 250 to 300 seropositive cohort members. A peripheral blood sample was collected from each donor, and TCR beta sequencing was performed on peripheral blood mononuclear cells. Genomic DNA extraction from the blood cell samples was performed with the Qiagen DNeasy Blood Extraction Kit. Here is what the overall study found, with its caveats: A cluster of highly shared sequence variants was judged likely to be a technical artifact of the sequencing pipeline. Some IMGT-functional V segments, including TRBV6-2 and TRBV6-3, could not be told apart with the 87-base-pair reads, so those segments were excluded. The study gave a list of about 150 TCR beta chains associated with cytomegalovirus. While some public TCRs were present in many individuals, most TCR sequences turned up only very rarely across donors. The classifier was reported to diagnose cytomegalovirus status with high specificity and sensitivity in both the original cohort and the validation cohort. A later analysis found that most CMV-associated TCR beta chains appeared HLA-restricted, with HLA associations seemingly driven largely by CMV exposure. Compared with equally common non-associated chains, HLA-associated TCR beta chains in a later analysis were more clonally expanded and had lower generation probabilities. The authors suggested that the approach could potentially be generalized to other disease states and immunological phenotypes. An association between a missense DCLRE1C variant and V-gene and J-gene trimming of TCR beta chains was found in a later genetic analysis and replicated in an independent cohort. The presence/absence analyses assumed that sequencing depth was roughly uniform across donors, and that assumption may not be true. Because some donors lacked HLA typing at each locus, the association tests relied only on the typed subset. According to a later analysis, parvovirus B19, influenza, CMV and Epstein-Barr virus appeared linked to several top co-occurrence clusters. Strong co-occurrence of HLA alleles, especially DR and DQ, made assigning TCR associations to individual alleles difficult. Broadly in line with IMGT annotations, most TCR beta V segments showed up in productive rearrangements about 87% or about 30% of the time in an earlier analysis of several hundred of the donors. In this cohort, only TCR beta chains were sequenced, and detectable features were limited by the absence of alpha or paired-chain data. A few of the identified cytomegalovirus-associated TCR beta chains were confirmed in vitro to be specific for cytomegalovirus antigens. Specific HLA alleles were associated with 15,000 to 20,000 TCR beta sequences at a false discovery rate of 0.05 in a later analysis. According to a later analysis, TCR association rates differed among HLA loci, with DRB1 alleles showing the most associated TCRs and HLA-C alleles showing the fewest. Immune exposure information for the cohort was limited to CMV serostatus. According to a later genetic analysis, donors in an Asian-associated ancestry cluster had fewer N-insertions in productive TCRs than the roughly 670-donor mean. Linkage disequilibrium might explain the correlated functional status among segregating V segments, but an unknown experimental factor could not be ruled out. Because counts were too low, 15 to 20 rarely observed V segments, including chromosome 9 orphons, were excluded from the earlier analysis of 587 of the donors. A further reported finding was that TCR beta sequences accurately predicted the HLA-A and HLA-B alleles for most subjects in the first cohort.

CDR1 and CDR2 are drawn from the germline V gene: MDHEN, SYDVKM. Here V drops 6 bases and J drops 8 bases, and the junction holds 15 bases not matched to any gene. Reading from cysteine to phenylalanine, the CDR3 counts 15 amino acids. Only the CDR3 portion is preserved as DNA: 45 bases, with reading frame beginning at the first base. Receptors were amplified or captured by the immunoSEQ multiplex PCR assay. The multiplex PCR relied on a mix of 60 forward primers for TCR Vbeta segments and 13 reverse primers for TCR Jbeta segments. Amplification of the CDR3 region of rearranged TCR beta genes was performed with a multiplex PCR assay on genomic DNA. On the Illumina HiSeq System, the amplified TCR beta libraries were sequenced as 87-base-pair reads. Per the authors' processing: Across the 600 to 700 repertoires, a later analysis counted approximately 75 million unique TCR beta chains, approximately 10 million of which were shared by at least two donors. Raw reads were error-corrected and collapsed into unique sequences with a nearest-neighbor algorithm that merged closely related sequences to remove PCR and sequencing errors. CDR3 sequences were aligned to IMGT reference sequences to assign V, D and J gene segments. For a sequence to be retained, a match of at least six nucleotides was required to both a V gene segment and a J gene segment. Rearrangements were classified as productive when the CDR3 lacked stop codons and remained in frame with V and J, and all other rearrangements were classified as non-productive. Following IMGT convention, CDR3 was defined as the stretch from the second conserved V-encoded cysteine up to the conserved J-encoded phenylalanine. The earlier analysis of 550 to 650 of the donors excluded any sequence lacking an unambiguous match to a single V gene segment. In an earlier analysis of approximately 560 of the donors, a V segment was called functional when productive rearrangements were above 56.7%, and segregating when the standard deviation between donors exceeded 5%. A statistical classification framework was developed to diagnose cytomegalovirus status using the catalog of TCR beta chain sequences. In a later analysis, V and J genes were assigned by comparing TCR nucleotide sequences against IMGT/GENE-DB human TR gene sequences. The TCRdist pipeline was used in a later analysis to assign CDR3 sequences and most-parsimonious VDJ recombination scenarios. A later analysis defined each TCR beta chain by its CDR3 amino acid sequence plus V-gene family, and excluded reads lacking a unique V-gene family. As a way to deal with suspected cross-contamination and a sequencing artifact, a later analysis dropped 640 or so nucleotide sequences that were highly shared and had low generation probability. For each public chain, a later analysis derived a clonal expansion index from normalized ranks of inferred template counts within each repertoire. In a later analysis, generation probabilities were computed using a VDJ recombination model fitted to out-of-frame rearrangements, and the results were checked against IGoR. A later analysis scored TCR-TCR, TCR-HLA and TCR-CMV co-occurrence with hypergeometric tests, applying a repertoire-size bias correction to TCR pairs. In a later analysis, false discovery rates were estimated by permuting HLA or CMV assignments 20 times. In a later analysis, co-occurring TCRs were grouped using DBSCAN, and TCRdist sequence similarity was added for clustering within HLA-allele-positive subsets. For co-occurrence clustering, repertoires with fewer than 30,000 or more than 120,000 public chains were excluded, along with 4 to 6 repertoires with anomalous nucleotide sharing. Sourced from immuneACCESS, this table was stored by TCRdb with only in-frame sequences that have V and J called. A share of the clones is absent; for the studies checked, an unresolved V gene accounts for under half, and the remainder has no known explanation. The V and J calls and clone size are taken from that table; D and trimming were inferred from the DNA. The sample table gives about 200,000 clones. The ten biggest clones cover roughly 1.2% of the sample.

Comment on this clone: What antigen it recognizes has not been identified.

Sequenced material: PBMCs. The chain was built from TRBV28 and TRBJ1-2; a stretch of 7 junction bases matches TRBD1. The receptor's source is a girl aged 2 to 9 in good health and CMV-seropositive. The CDR3 has the sequence CASSLPTNRGEGYTF. DNA sequence: TGTGCCAGCAGCCTTCCTACCAACAGGGGCGAGGGCTACACCTTC.